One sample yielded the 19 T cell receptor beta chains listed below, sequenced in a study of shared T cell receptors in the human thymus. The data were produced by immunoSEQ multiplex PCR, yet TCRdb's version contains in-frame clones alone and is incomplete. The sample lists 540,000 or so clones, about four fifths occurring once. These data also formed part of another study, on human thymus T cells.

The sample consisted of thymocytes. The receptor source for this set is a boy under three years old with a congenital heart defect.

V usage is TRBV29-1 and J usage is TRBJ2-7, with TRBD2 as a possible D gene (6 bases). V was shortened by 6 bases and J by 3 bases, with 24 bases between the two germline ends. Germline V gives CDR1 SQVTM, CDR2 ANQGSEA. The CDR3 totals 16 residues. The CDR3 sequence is CSVPLSGRGLCYEQYF. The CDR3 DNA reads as TGCAGCGTCCCCCTATCGGGTCGGGGACTTTGCTACGAGCAGTACTTC.

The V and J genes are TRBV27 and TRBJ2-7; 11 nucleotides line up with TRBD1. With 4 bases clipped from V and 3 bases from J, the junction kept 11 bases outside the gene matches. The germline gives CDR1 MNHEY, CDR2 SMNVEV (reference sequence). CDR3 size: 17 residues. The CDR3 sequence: CASSSPLTGTGGYEQYF. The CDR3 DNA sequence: TGTGCCAGCAGTTCACCCCTTACCGGGACAGGGGGCTACGAGCAGTACTTC.

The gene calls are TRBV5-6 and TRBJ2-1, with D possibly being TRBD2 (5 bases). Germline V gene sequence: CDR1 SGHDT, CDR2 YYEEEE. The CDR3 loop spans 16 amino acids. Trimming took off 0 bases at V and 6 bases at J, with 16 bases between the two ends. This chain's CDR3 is CASSLVRLASANEQFF. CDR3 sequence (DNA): TGTGCCAGCAGCTTGGTAAGGCTAGCCTCCGCCAATGAGCAGTTCTTC.

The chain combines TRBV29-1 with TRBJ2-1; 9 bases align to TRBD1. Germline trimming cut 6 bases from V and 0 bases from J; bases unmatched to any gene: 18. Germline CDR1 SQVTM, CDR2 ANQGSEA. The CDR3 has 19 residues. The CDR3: CSVDEGGTGSTGSYNEQFF. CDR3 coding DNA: TGCAGCGTCGACGAAGGTGGGACAGGGAGTACGGGCTCCTACAATGAGCAGTTCTTC.

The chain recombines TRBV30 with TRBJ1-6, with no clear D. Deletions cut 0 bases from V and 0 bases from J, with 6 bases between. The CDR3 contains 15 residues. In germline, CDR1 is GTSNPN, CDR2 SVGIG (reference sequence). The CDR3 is CAWSVASSYNSPLHF. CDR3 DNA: TGTGCCTGGAGTGTAGCGAGCTCCTATAATTCACCCCTCCACTTT. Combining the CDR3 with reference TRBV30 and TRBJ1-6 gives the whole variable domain SQTIHQWPATLVQPVGSPLSLECTVEGTSNPNLYWYRQAAGRGLQLLFYSVGIGQISSEVPQNLSASRPQDRQFILSSKKLLLSDSGFYLCAWSVASSYNSPLHFGNGTRLTVT.

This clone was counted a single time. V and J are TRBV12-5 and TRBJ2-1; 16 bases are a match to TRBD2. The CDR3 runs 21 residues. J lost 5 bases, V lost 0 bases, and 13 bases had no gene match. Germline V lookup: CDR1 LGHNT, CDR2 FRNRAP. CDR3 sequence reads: CASGLVLPGTSGRAEDNEQFF. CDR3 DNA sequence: TGTGCTAGTGGTTTGGTACTCCCCGGGACTAGCGGGAGGGCCGAGGACAATGAGCAGTTCTTC.

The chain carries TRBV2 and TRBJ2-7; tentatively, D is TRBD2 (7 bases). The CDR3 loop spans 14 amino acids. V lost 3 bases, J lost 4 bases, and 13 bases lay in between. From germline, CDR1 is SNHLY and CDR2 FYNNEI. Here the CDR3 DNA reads TGTGCCAGCAGTGAGGCGGGGGCCAAATACGAGCAGTACTTC. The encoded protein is CASSEAGAKYEQYF.

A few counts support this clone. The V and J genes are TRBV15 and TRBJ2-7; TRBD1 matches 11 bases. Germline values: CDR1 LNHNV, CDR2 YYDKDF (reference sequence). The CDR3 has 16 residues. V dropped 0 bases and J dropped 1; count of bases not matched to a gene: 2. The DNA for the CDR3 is TGTGCCACCAGCAGAGATTGGGACAGGGGGTCCTACGAGCAGTACTTC. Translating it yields CATSRDWDRGSYEQYF.

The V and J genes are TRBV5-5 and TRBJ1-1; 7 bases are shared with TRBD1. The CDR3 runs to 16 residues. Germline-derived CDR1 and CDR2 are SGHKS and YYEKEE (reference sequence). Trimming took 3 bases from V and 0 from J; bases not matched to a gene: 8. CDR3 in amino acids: CASSCDQGGLNTEAFF. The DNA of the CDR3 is TGTGCCAGCAGCTGTGATCAAGGGGGCCTGAACACTGAAGCTTTCTTT.

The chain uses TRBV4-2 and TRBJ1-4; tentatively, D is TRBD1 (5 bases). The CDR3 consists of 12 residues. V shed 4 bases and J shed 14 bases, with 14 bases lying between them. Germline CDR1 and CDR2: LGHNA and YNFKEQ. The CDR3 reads CASSPRAGRLFF. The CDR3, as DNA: TGTGCCAGCAGCCCCAGGGCAGGGAGGCTGTTTTTT.

The CDR3 sequence: CSVVRQDPTYEQYF. The CDR3 DNA sequence: TGCAGCGTCGTTAGACAGGATCCTACCTACGAGCAGTACTTC. The chain uses TRBV29-1 and TRBJ2-7; perhaps TRBD1 as D (6 bases). Trimming left V 6 bases short and J 2 bases short, with 17 bases between. This CDR3 comprises 14 residues. Germline assignment: CDR1 SQVTM and CDR2 ANQGSEA.

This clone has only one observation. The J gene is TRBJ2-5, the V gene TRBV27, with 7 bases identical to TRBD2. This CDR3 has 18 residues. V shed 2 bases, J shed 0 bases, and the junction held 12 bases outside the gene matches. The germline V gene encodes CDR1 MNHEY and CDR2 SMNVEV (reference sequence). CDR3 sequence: CASSLIGEGPLYQETQYF. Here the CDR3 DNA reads TGTGCCAGCAGTTTAATAGGGGAGGGCCCTCTGTACCAAGAGACCCAGTACTTC.

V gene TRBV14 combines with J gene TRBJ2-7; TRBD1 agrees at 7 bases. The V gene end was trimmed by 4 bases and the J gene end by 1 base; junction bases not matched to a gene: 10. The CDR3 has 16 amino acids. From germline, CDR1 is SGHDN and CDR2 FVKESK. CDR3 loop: CASSPPKKGQSYEQYF. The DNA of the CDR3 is TGTGCCAGCAGCCCACCCAAGAAGGGACAGTCCTACGAGCAGTACTTC.

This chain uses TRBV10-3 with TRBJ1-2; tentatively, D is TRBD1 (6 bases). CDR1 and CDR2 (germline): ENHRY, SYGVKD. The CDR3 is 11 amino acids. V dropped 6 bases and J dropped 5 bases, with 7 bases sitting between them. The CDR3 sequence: CAIRQGYGYTF. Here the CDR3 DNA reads TGTGCCATCAGACAGGGTTATGGCTACACCTTC.

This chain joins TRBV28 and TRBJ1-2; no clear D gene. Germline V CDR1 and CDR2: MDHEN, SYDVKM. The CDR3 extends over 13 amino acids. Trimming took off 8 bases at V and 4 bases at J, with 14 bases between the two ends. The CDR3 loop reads CASFGGSSYGYTF. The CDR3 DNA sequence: TGTGCCAGCTTTGGCGGGTCGTCCTATGGCTACACCTTC.

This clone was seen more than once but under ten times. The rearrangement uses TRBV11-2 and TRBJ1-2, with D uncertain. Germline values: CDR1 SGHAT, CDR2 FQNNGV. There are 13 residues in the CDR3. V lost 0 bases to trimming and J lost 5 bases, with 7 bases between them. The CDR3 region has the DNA TGTGCCAGCAGCTTAGACAGGTGGTATGGCTACACCTTC. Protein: CASSLDRWYGYTF.

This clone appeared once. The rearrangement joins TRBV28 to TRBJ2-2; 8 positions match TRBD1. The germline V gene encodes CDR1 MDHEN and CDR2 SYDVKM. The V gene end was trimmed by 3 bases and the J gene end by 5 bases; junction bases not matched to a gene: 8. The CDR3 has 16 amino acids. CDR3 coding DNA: TGTGCCAGCAGTTTGGCCAGGGGGCAATTTACCGGGGAGCTGTTTTTT. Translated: CASSLARGQFTGELFF.

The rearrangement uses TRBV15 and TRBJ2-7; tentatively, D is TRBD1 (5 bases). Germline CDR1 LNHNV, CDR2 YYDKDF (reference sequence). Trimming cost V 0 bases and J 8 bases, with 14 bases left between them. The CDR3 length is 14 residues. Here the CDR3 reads CATSRDQKQGKQYF. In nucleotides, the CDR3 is TGTGCCACCAGCAGAGATCAGAAGCAGGGAAAGCAGTACTTC.

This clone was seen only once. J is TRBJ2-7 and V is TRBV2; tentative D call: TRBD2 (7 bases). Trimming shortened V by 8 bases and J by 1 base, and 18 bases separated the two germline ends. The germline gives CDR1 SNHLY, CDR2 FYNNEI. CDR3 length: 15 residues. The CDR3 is CASLRGGDDSYEQYF. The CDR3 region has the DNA TGTGCCAGCCTAAGGGGGGGGGATGATTCCTACGAGCAGTACTTC.